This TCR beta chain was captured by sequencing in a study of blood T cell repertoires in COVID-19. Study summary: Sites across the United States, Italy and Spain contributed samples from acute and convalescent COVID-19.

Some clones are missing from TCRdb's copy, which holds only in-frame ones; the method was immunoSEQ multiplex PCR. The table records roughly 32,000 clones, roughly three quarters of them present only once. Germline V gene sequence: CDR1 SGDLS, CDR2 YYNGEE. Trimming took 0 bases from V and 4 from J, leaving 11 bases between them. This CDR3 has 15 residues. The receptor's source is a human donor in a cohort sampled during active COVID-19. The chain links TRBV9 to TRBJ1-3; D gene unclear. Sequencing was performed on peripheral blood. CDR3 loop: CASSVVREPGNTIYF. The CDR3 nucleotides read TGTGCCAGCAGCGTAGTTCGGGAGCCAGGAAACACCATATATTTT.